This T cell receptor (beta chain) derives from a study of cytomegalovirus exposure and HLA in healthy donors (dated by TCRdb to the late 2010s). Study-wide context: An earlier analysis of fewer than 750 of the donors reported roughly 300 Gb of sequence data and approximately 120 million unique TCR beta sequences obtained from about 170 million T cells. In addition to the first cohort of about 650 subjects, a separate validation cohort of 120 different subjects was used. An earlier analysis of around 640 of the donors used high-throughput TCR beta sequencing to judge whether each TCR beta V gene segment behaved as functional or pseudogenic. All discovery cohort repertoires had been generated on a single sequencing platform. Rather than drawing on any new phenotypic data, the later analysis identified candidate immune exposures from TCR beta sequences and the way those sequences occurred across donors. An early release covering 550 to 700 HLA-typed donors comprised approximately 290 gigabases of sequencing data and some 79 million unique TCR sequences. The genetic ancestry cluster associated with self-reported Caucasian donors included around 76% of the approximately 400 genotyped donors. The study aimed to test whether signatures of past pathogen exposure could be identified by cataloging public T cell receptors. Among roughly 370 genotyped donors of the cohort, an average of 235,054 unique TCR beta nucleotide sequences were sequenced per donor, 15% to 20% of them non-productive. HLA typing included class I and class II loci at four-digit resolution. Because of strong linkage in the cohort, five DR-DQ haplotypes were treated as single units for association and clustering. A later genetic analysis used genome-wide SNP genotypes for about 65% of the 666 donors, treating that subset as a discovery cohort. The study used immunosequencing to profile the T cell repertoires of approximately 690 subjects and linked those repertoires to cytomegalovirus serostatus. The number of donors typed differed by locus, with roughly 620-630 for A, B, C, DRB1 and DQB1, 522 for DQA1, 600 to 610 for DPA1, and 450 to 480 for DPB1. To predict cytomegalovirus infection status, the study combined high-throughput TCR immunosequencing, statistical association of individual TCRs with disease status, and machine learning. In a later analysis, previously published TCR beta repertoires from some 640 donors were re-analyzed and high-resolution HLA genotyping was added so that TCR occurrence patterns could be studied. Donor age, sex, ethnicity and CMV serostatus were compiled alongside the repertoire data.

This clone is a singleton in its sample. Its recognized antigen is unknown. Per-base quality was not reported, and no clone a single base away is much larger than it. As encoded in the germline V gene, CDR1 is MGHDK while CDR2 is SYGVNS. V is cut by 3 bases and J by 3 bases, and the space between the germline ends is 8 bases. Spanning cysteine to phenylalanine, the CDR3 consists of 14 amino acids. Just CDR3 DNA is preserved here, 42 bases in frame from base 1. Library preparation used the immunoSEQ multiplex PCR assay. The multiplex PCR relied on a mix of 60 forward primers for TCR Vbeta segments and 13 reverse primers for TCR Jbeta segments. Amplification of the CDR3 region of rearranged TCR beta genes was performed with a multiplex PCR assay on genomic DNA. Amplified TCR beta libraries were sequenced as 87-base-pair reads on the Illumina HiSeq System. As for the original processing: In a later analysis, some 80 million unique TCR beta chains were counted across the 500 to 700 repertoires, and some 10 million of these chains were shared by at least two donors. Raw reads were error-corrected and collapsed into unique sequences by a nearest-neighbor algorithm in which closely related sequences were merged to remove PCR and sequencing errors. V, D and J gene segments were assigned by aligning CDR3 sequences to IMGT reference sequences. For a sequence to be retained, at least a six-nucleotide match to both a V gene segment and a J gene segment was required. Rearrangements were called productive when the CDR3 lacked stop codons and stayed in frame with V and J; all others were non-productive. CDR3 was defined by IMGT convention, running from the second conserved V-encoded cysteine to the conserved J-encoded phenylalanine. The earlier analysis of 500 to 650 of the donors excluded any sequence lacking an unambiguous match to a single V gene segment. In an earlier analysis of almost 600 of the donors, a V segment was called functional when productive rearrangements were above 56.7%, and segregating when the standard deviation between donors exceeded 5%. To diagnose cytomegalovirus status from the catalog of TCR beta chain sequences, a statistical classification framework was built. In a later analysis, V and J genes were assigned by comparing TCR nucleotide sequences against IMGT/GENE-DB human TR gene sequences. In a later analysis, CDR3 sequences and most-parsimonious VDJ recombination scenarios were assigned using the TCRdist pipeline. A later analysis defined each TCR beta chain by its CDR3 amino acid sequence plus V-gene family, and excluded reads lacking a unique V-gene family. As a way to deal with suspected cross-contamination and a sequencing artifact, a later analysis dropped under 600 nucleotide sequences that were highly shared and had low generation probability. In a later analysis, a clonal expansion index was calculated for each public chain from normalized within-repertoire ranks of inferred template counts. In a later analysis, generation probabilities were computed using a VDJ recombination model fitted to out-of-frame rearrangements, and the results were checked against IGoR. In a later analysis, hypergeometric tests were used to score TCR-TCR, TCR-HLA and TCR-CMV co-occurrence, with a repertoire-size bias correction applied to TCR pairs. False discovery rates were estimated in a later analysis by permuting HLA or CMV assignments 20 times. In a later analysis, co-occurring TCRs were grouped using DBSCAN, and TCRdist sequence similarity was added for clustering within HLA-allele-positive subsets. Repertoires with fewer than 30,000 or more than 120,000 public chains, plus five repertoires with anomalous nucleotide sharing, were excluded from co-occurrence clustering. TCRdb carries this immuneACCESS record with in-frame sequences only. Its versions omit some clonotypes, under half of them owing to an unresolved V gene in the studies checked, with the rest unexplained. V and J calls and clone size come straight from that table; D and trimming were deduced from the DNA. The sample table records about 130,000 clones; 74% of these occur just once. The ten largest clonotypes hold 3.5% to 5% of the sample.

Results the study describes overall, beyond this receptor: According to a later genetic analysis, donors in an Asian-associated ancestry cluster had fewer N-insertions in productive TCRs than the roughly 670-donor mean. At a false discovery rate of 0.05, a later analysis linked 16,951 TCR beta sequences to specific HLA alleles. Linkage disequilibrium might explain the correlated functional status among segregating V segments, but an unknown experimental factor could not be excluded. CMV serostatus was the only immune exposure information available for the cohort. In an earlier analysis of around 500 of the donors, most TCR beta V segments appeared in productive rearrangements about 90% or about 30% of the time, broadly matching IMGT annotations. Because counts were too low, 15 to 20 rarely observed V segments, including chromosome 9 orphons, were excluded from the earlier analysis of about 500 of the donors. Some IMGT-functional V segments, including TRBV6-2 and TRBV6-3, could not be told apart with the 87-base-pair reads, so those segments were excluded. A later analysis found that HLA-associated TCR beta chains were more clonally expanded and had lower generation probabilities than equally common non-associated chains. Several of the top co-occurrence clusters appeared to be linked to parvovirus B19, influenza, CMV and Epstein-Barr virus, according to a later analysis. A few of the identified cytomegalovirus-associated TCR beta chains were confirmed in vitro to be specific for cytomegalovirus antigens. It was suggested by the authors that the approach could potentially be generalized to other disease states and immunological phenotypes. Roughly uniform sequencing depth across donors was assumed in presence/absence analyses, although this assumption may not hold. In a later analysis, the rate of TCR association differed among HLA loci, with DRB1 alleles having the most associated TCRs and HLA-C alleles having the fewest. Because HLA typing was unavailable for some donors at each locus, only the typed subset was used in association tests. An association between a missense DCLRE1C variant and V-gene and J-gene trimming of TCR beta chains was found in a later genetic analysis and replicated in an independent cohort. The cohort was sequenced for TCR beta chains only, and without alpha or paired-chain data the features that could be detected were limited. When HLA alleles, especially DR and DQ, strongly co-occurred, attributing TCR associations to individual alleles was difficult. In both the original and validation cohorts, the classifier was reported to diagnose cytomegalovirus status with high specificity and sensitivity. A cluster of highly shared sequence variants was judged likely to be a technical artifact of the sequencing pipeline. Most TCR sequences were observed very rarely across donors, whereas some public TCRs were present in many individuals. In the study, 164 TCR beta chains were listed as associated with cytomegalovirus. Most CMV-associated TCR beta chains appeared to be HLA-restricted in a later analysis, and the HLA associations seemed to be driven largely by CMV exposure. A further reported finding was that TCR beta sequences accurately predicted the HLA-A and HLA-B alleles for most subjects in the first cohort.

The cohort was made up of about 610 healthy bone marrow donors. Cohort members were all nominally healthy when sampled, although unrecorded immune exposures were likely present. The donor tested CMV seropositive and was one of the 289 seropositive cohort members. A peripheral blood sample was collected from each donor, and TCR beta sequencing was performed on peripheral blood mononuclear cells. The Qiagen DNeasy Blood Extraction Kit was used to extract genomic DNA from the blood cell samples. The sequence links TRBV25-1 to TRBJ2-2, with a weak D call of TRBD2 (5 bases match). The sequence was obtained from a man younger than 30 in good health and CMV-seropositive. What was sequenced was PBMCs. The DNA is TGTGCCAGCAGTGATGGGAGATACACCGGGGAGCTGTTTTTT. It specifies CASSDGRYTGELFF.